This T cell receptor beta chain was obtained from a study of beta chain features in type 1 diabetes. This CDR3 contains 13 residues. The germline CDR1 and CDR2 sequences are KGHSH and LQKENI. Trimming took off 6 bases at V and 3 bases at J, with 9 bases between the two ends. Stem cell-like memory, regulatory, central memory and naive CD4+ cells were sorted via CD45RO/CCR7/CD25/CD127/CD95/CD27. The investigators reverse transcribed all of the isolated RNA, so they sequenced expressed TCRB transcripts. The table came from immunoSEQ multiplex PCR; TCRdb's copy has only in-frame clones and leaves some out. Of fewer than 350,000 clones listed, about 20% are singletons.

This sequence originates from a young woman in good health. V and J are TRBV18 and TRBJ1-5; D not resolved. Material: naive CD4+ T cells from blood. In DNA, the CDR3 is TGTGCCAGCTCCCCCGGTAACAATCAGCCCCAGCATTTT. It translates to CASSPGNNQPQHF.